This T cell receptor beta chain was recorded in a study of T cells after yellow fever vaccination. This clonotype was recorded many times. TCRdb re-derived calls from the 5' RACE reads in MiXCR, one entry per CDR3 protein. The sample includes approximately 69,000 distinct CDR3 sequences, approximately 5.9% of them seen just once. V dropped 3 bases and J dropped 3 bases, with 6 bases sitting between them. The CDR3 sequence is 13 residues long. The specimen comprised CD4+ T cells sorted from PBMCs, sampled about 2 weeks after the first yellow fever vaccination. The chain links TRBV12-3 or TRBV12-4 to TRBJ2-1; a weak D match, TRBD2 (5 bases). This sequence was found in a man between 18 and 35 years old who received the YFV17D yellow fever vaccine. The CDR3 DNA is TGTGCCAGCAGTTTCGGGAACTACAATGAGCAGTTCTTC. Translating it yields CASSFGNYNEQFF.